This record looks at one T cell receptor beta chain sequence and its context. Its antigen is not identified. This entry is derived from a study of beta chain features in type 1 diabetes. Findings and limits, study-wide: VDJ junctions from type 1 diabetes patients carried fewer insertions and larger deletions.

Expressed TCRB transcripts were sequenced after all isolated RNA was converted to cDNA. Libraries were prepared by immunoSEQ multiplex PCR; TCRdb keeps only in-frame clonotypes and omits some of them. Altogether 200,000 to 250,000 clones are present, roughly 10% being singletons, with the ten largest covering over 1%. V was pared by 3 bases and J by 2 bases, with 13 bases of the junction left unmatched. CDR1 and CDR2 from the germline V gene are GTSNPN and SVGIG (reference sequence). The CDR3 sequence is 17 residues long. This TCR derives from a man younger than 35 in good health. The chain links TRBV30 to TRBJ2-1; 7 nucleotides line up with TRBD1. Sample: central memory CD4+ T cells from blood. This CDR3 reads CAWRAPLGQDPYNEQFF. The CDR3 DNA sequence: TGTGCCTGGAGAGCCCCCTTAGGACAGGATCCCTACAATGAGCAGTTCTTC.